The 10 T cell receptor beta chains presented below share a single source sample, sequenced in a study of early T cells in non-severe SARS-CoV-2 infection. TCRdb independently ran MiXCR on the 5' RACE reads; one entry per CDR3 protein. The sample has tens of thousands of distinct CDR3 sequences, around 6.5% seen once; the top ten hold less than 25%. Sequenced material: whole blood, taken at baseline. The receptors come from an adult who was a healthcare worker with PCR-confirmed SARS-CoV-2 infection or an uninfected control (not recorded which).

The table lists this clonotype with a few counts. The CDR3 region is CASSAGRGYPNGYTF. As DNA, the CDR3 is TGTGCCAGCAGCGCGGGACGGGGCTATCCTAATGGCTACACCTTC. The chain uses TRBV11-1 and TRBJ1-2, with TRBD1 as a possible D gene (5 bases). V was shortened by 5 bases and J by 6 bases, with 19 bases between the two germline ends. Germline CDR1 reads SGHAT; CDR2 reads FQDESV (reference sequence). The CDR3 is made up of 15 amino acids.

This clonotype was seen many times. The chain couples TRBV15 to TRBJ2-3, with D uncertain. Trimming took off 1 base at V and 10 bases at J, with 9 bases between the two ends. CDR3 size: 12 residues. Germline V gives CDR1 LNHNV, CDR2 YYDKDF (reference sequence). CDR3 DNA: TGTGCCACCAGCAGAGTTCAGCGACCGCAGTATTTT. As protein: CATSRVQRPQYF.

This clonotype has only a few counts. V and J are TRBV2 and TRBJ1-4; the match to TRBD1 covers 8 bases. With V trimmed by 5 bases and J by 8 bases, 7 bases remained unmatched. The germline CDR1 and CDR2 sequences are SNHLY and FYNNEI. The CDR3 consists of 14 residues. CDR3 bases: TGTGCCAGCAGTTCCGGGACAGGCGGGGAAAAACTGTTTTTT. Amino acids: CASSSGTGGEKLFF.

This clonotype was seen a few times. The chain has TRBV6-6 and TRBJ2-1, with 11 bases aligning to TRBD2. In germline, CDR1 is MNHNY, CDR2 SVGAGI (reference sequence). The V and J ends lost 4 bases and 6 bases, in that order; junction bases with no gene match: 2. CDR3 length: 14 amino acids. The DNA for the CDR3 is TGTGCCAGCAGTTTAGCGGGGGGGCCCAATGAGCAGTTCTTC. Its translation is CASSLAGGPNEQFF.

The chain links TRBV7-2 to TRBJ2-3, with 8 bases fitting TRBD2. V trimming: 3 bases; J trimming: 0 bases; junction bases outside the gene matches: 11. This CDR3 contains 18 residues. The germline V gene has CDR1 SGHTA and CDR2 FQGNSA. The CDR3 DNA is TGTGCCAGCAGCTTCCCCGGGGTAGCGGGACCTAGCACAGATACGCAGTATTTT. Protein product: CASSFPGVAGPSTDTQYF.

This clonotype has at least ten counts. V usage is TRBV7-2 and J usage is TRBJ2-7, with D unresolved. The CDR3 runs 14 residues. Germline V lookup: CDR1 SGHTA, CDR2 FQGNSA. V lost 2 bases, J lost 2 bases, and 10 bases lay in between. CDR3: CASSLSDATYEQYF. In DNA form, the CDR3 reads TGTGCCAGCAGCTTATCTGACGCGACCTACGAGCAGTACTTC. The full variable domain, rest sourced from reference TRBV7-2 and TRBJ2-7, is GAGVSQSPSNKVTEKGKDVELRCDPISGHTALYWYRQSLGQGLEFLIYFQGNSAPDKSGLPSDRFSAERTGGSVSTLTIQRTQQEDSAVYLCASSLSDATYEQYFGPGTRLTVT.

This clonotype was found many times. The CDR3 DNA sequence: TGTGCCAGCAGCCTCGAGGGGGCAGATTATAGCAATCAGCCCCAGCATTTT. Translation: CASSLEGADYSNQPQHF. The chain carries TRBV3-1 and TRBJ1-5; 7 positions agree with TRBD1. The CDR3 length is 17 residues. Trimming cost V 4 bases and J 0 bases; bases outside gene matches: 9. Per the germline V gene, CDR1 is LGHDT and CDR2 is YNNKEL (reference sequence).

This clonotype was detected only a few times. The chain joins TRBV6-1 to TRBJ1-1; 7 bases match TRBD1. The CDR3 sequence is 14 residues long. V was pared by 10 bases and J by 4 bases, with 12 bases of the junction left unmatched. Germline CDR1 and CDR2: MNHNS and SASEGT. CDR3 nucleotides: TGTGCCACTTCACTCACAGGGGCGCTCACTGAAGCTTTCTTT. Translating it yields CATSLTGALTEAFF.

The chain employs TRBV7-3 and TRBJ2-1; possibly TRBD2 for D (5 bases). Trimming stripped 5 bases from V and 0 bases from J, with 11 bases between. Per germline, CDR1 SGHTA and CDR2 FQGTGA. CDR3 length: 15 residues. DNA of the CDR3: TGTGCCAGCAGCCAGCGGTTGAGCTCCTACAATGAGCAGTTCTTC. This gives the protein CASSQRLSSYNEQFF.

This clonotype was detected only a few times. The chain combines TRBV20-1 with TRBJ1-1; D is unclear. Between the trimmed V and J ends, which lost 4 bases and 5 bases, there was a span of 11 bases. In germline, CDR1 is DFQATT, CDR2 SNEGSKA (reference sequence). The CDR3 is made up of 12 amino acids. DNA for the CDR3: TGCAGTGCTACAACCTTTGGGACTGAAGCTTTCTTT. Protein sequence: CSATTFGTEAFF.